The 22 T cell receptor beta chains below come from one sample, sequenced in a study of early T cells in non-severe SARS-CoV-2 infection. MiXCR was run by TCRdb on the 5' RACE reads, yielding one entry per CDR3 protein. The repertoire holds about 90,000 distinct CDR3 sequences, with around 12% as singletons. The sample here was whole blood, taken at baseline. These receptors were taken from an adult who was a healthcare worker with PCR-confirmed SARS-CoV-2 infection or an uninfected control (not recorded which).

The V and J genes are TRBV28 and TRBJ2-3; TRBD1 aligns across 9 bases. V lost 6 bases, J lost 5 bases, and 3 bases stayed unmatched. The CDR3 consists of 13 residues. Per germline, CDR1 MDHEN and CDR2 SYDVKM. The CDR3 protein is CASSWTGVDTQYF. CDR3 bases: TGTGCCAGCAGCTGGACAGGGGTAGATACGCAGTATTTT.

Written as DNA, the CDR3 is TGTGCCATCAGTGGGGGGACAGGCCAAGAGACCCAGTACTTC. Its translation: CAISGGTGQETQYF. V usage is TRBV10-3 and J usage is TRBJ2-5; 8 bases line up with TRBD1. The CDR3 has 14 residues. J lost 1 base, V lost 4 bases, and 2 bases had no gene match. Germline assignment: CDR1 ENHRY and CDR2 SYGVKD.

This clonotype was found a few times. This chain joins TRBV4-2 and TRBJ2-1; 7 bases are shared with TRBD2. The CDR3 totals 17 residues. Germline CDR1 reads LGHNA; CDR2 reads YNFKEQ. Unmatched junction bases numbered 14, after V lost 2 bases and J lost 7 bases. The CDR3 DNA reads TGTGCCAGCAGCCAAAATAAAAGGGCGGGAGTAACAAATGAGCAGTTCTTC. As protein: CASSQNKRAGVTNEQFF.

This clonotype was detected many times. V and J are TRBV5-4 and TRBJ2-7; D unresolved. With 0 bases removed from V and 2 bases from J, the gap between germline ends came to 18 bases. Germline values: CDR1 SGHNT, CDR2 YYREEE (reference sequence). The CDR3 covers 17 residues. As DNA, the CDR3 is TGTGCCAGCAGCTTGGCCAAGGATTTTCAGATCACCTACGAGCAGTACTTC. It is translated as CASSLAKDFQITYEQYF.

The V call is TRBV6-1, the J call TRBJ1-1; TRBD1 is a possible D gene (5 bases). The CDR3 has 16 residues. Trimming removed 11 bases at V and 0 bases at J, with 22 bases between. Germline V gene data show CDR1 as MNHNS and CDR2 as SASEGT. The CDR3 sequence is CALGQAAPGMNTEAFF. As DNA, the CDR3 is TGTGCCCTGGGGCAAGCAGCCCCGGGGATGAACACTGAAGCTTTCTTT.

This clonotype was seen a few times. V is TRBV21-1 and J is TRBJ2-3; the D call in the table, TRBD1, was not verified against the DNA. TRBV21-1 is termed a pseudogene. This CDR3 region has 16 residues. The CDR3 DNA is TGTGCCAGCAGCAAAGTTAACGCCCAGGTGACAGATACGCAGTATTTT. Translated: CASSKVNAQVTDTQYF.

This clonotype showed up many times. The chain recombines TRBV28 with TRBJ1-5, with D possibly matching TRBD1 (6 bases). The V gene's germline CDR1 is MDHEN and CDR2 SYDVKM. This CDR3 has 14 amino acids. V was shortened by 2 bases and J by 5 bases, with 10 bases between the two germline ends. Here the CDR3 DNA reads TGTGCCAGCAGTTTAGGACAGCGCTATCAGCCCCAGCATTTT. Encoded protein: CASSLGQRYQPQHF. The complete variable domain, with remaining parts taken from reference TRBV28 and TRBJ1-5, reads DVKVTQSSRYLVKRTGEKVFLECVQDMDHENMFWYRQDPGLGLRLIYFSYDVKMKEKGDIPEGYSVSREKKERFSLILESASTNQTSMYLCASSLGQRYQPQHFGDGTRLSIL.

This clonotype was detected a few times. The chain joins TRBV5-1 to TRBJ2-7; D possibly corresponds to TRBD2 (6 bases). Germline V gene sequence: CDR1 SGHRS, CDR2 YFSETQ. This CDR3 comprises 14 residues. V gave up 2 bases and J gave up 7 bases, with 16 bases separating them. CDR3: CASSFGRTGEEQYF. CDR3 sequence (DNA): TGCGCCAGCAGCTTCGGACGTACGGGGGAGGAGCAGTACTTC.

This clonotype was recorded a few times. The gene calls are TRBV19 and TRBJ1-1; 8 nucleotides align to TRBD1. The V gene's germline CDR1 is LNHDA and CDR2 SQIVND (reference sequence). V lost 4 bases and J lost 4; bases outside the gene matches: 11. CDR3 length equals 16 residues. The CDR3 coding sequence is TGTGCCAGTAGTACCCTCGGACAGGGACGCAGCACTGAAGCTTTCTTT. It encodes CASSTLGQGRSTEAFF. Using reference TRBV19 and TRBJ1-1 for the parts outside the CDR3, the full variable domain is DGGITQSPKYLFRKEGQNVTLSCEQNLNHDAMYWYRQDPGQGLRLIYYSQIVNDFQKGDIAEGYSVSREKKESFPLTVTSAQKNPTAFYLCASSTLGQGRSTEAFFGQGTRLTVV.

This chain connects TRBV27 to TRBJ2-3; D is unclear. From germline, CDR1 is MNHEY and CDR2 SMNVEV (reference sequence). The CDR3 loop spans 14 amino acids. V lost 5 bases, J lost 3 bases, and 12 bases lay in between. The CDR3 bases are TGTGCCAGCAGTCTCCTAAAGAAGACAGATACGCAGTATTTT. It codes for CASSLLKKTDTQYF.

This clonotype has just a few counts. This chain connects TRBV5-4 to TRBJ2-1; 9 bases are shared with TRBD2. V gave up 0 bases and J gave up 10 bases; unmatched junction bases: 11. This CDR3 region has 16 residues. CDR1 and CDR2 from the germline V gene are SGHNT and YYREEE (reference sequence). The CDR3 protein is CASSLESGLAGLEQFF. The CDR3 DNA reads TGTGCCAGCAGCTTGGAATCAGGGCTAGCGGGACTGGAGCAGTTCTTC. The complete variable domain, with remaining parts taken from reference TRBV5-4 and TRBJ2-1, reads ETGVTQSPTHLIKTRGQQVTLRCSSQSGHNTVSWYQQALGQGPQFIFQYYREEENGRGNFPPRFSGLQFPNYSSELNVNALELDDSALYLCASSLESGLAGLEQFFGPGTRLTVL.

There are many counts of this clonotype. In DNA, the CDR3 is TGTGCCAGCAGCTTAGGGGACAGGAGCAATCAGCCCCAGCATTTT. This encodes CASSLGDRSNQPQHF. The chain combines TRBV7-9 with TRBJ1-5; 8 bases match TRBD1. The V gene's germline CDR1 is SEHNR and CDR2 FQNEAQ (reference sequence). Unmatched junction bases numbered 0, after V lost 1 base and J lost 1 base. The CDR3 spans 15 residues.

In its sample, this clonotype was seen many times. The chain joins TRBV5-1 to TRBJ1-2; D is unresolved. V shed 0 bases and J shed 8 bases, with 20 bases lying between them. From germline, CDR1 is SGHRS and CDR2 YFSETQ. The CDR3 sequence is 16 residues long. The CDR3 nucleotides read TGCGCCAGCAGCTTGGAGACGTCTGGATCCCTAAACGGCTACACCTTC. This encodes CASSLETSGSLNGYTF.

This chain connects TRBV12-3 or TRBV12-4 to TRBJ2-3; D unclear. The CDR3 loop spans 15 amino acids. V was trimmed by 1 base and J by 0 bases, leaving 8 bases between them. CDR3 residues: CASSLGRASTDTQYF. CDR3 nucleotides: TGTGCCAGCAGTTTAGGCCGAGCTAGCACAGATACGCAGTATTTT.

This clonotype was observed at least ten times. The chain has TRBV12-3 or TRBV12-4 and TRBJ1-5, with D perhaps matching TRBD1 (6 bases). V lost 2 bases and J 0 bases, leaving 11 bases between the germline ends. This CDR3 is built from 16 residues. The CDR3 coding sequence is TGTGCCAGCAGTTTATGGGGGCCGTATAGCAATCAGCCCCAGCATTTT. Its protein is CASSLWGPYSNQPQHF.

This clonotype was seen a handful of times. This rearrangement joins TRBV10-1 to TRBJ2-3, with a weak D call TRBD2 (5 bases). The ends were cut back, 2 bases at V and 2 bases at J, with 14 bases in the middle. Germline V lookup: CDR1 WNHNN, CDR2 SYGVQD (reference sequence). CDR3 length equals 16 residues. The CDR3 region is CASSEGLRELTDTQYF. The CDR3 region has the DNA TGCGCCAGCAGTGAGGGGTTACGGGAACTCACAGATACGCAGTATTTT.

This chain joins TRBV7-8 and TRBJ1-1; possibly TRBD1 for D (5 bases). The CDR3 is made up of 11 amino acids. Trimming removed 5 bases from V and 11 bases from J, with 12 bases in between. Germline V lookup: CDR1 SGHVS, CDR2 FQNEAQ. In nucleotides, the CDR3 is TGTGCCAGCAGCCATCTGGGGGATGCTTTCTTT. This encodes CASSHLGDAFF.

This clonotype was found a few times. This rearrangement joins TRBV13 to TRBJ2-7; D ambiguous. In germline, CDR1 is PRHDT, CDR2 FYEKMQ (reference sequence). The V end lost 6 bases, the J end lost 4 bases, and 10 bases lay between the germline ends. The CDR3 is 12 amino acids. This CDR3 reads CASSLNGYEQYF. The DNA for the CDR3 is TGTGCCAGCAGTTTAAACGGTTACGAGCAGTACTTC.

This chain uses TRBV7-9 with TRBJ2-7; 7 nucleotides match TRBD1. Germline CDR1 SEHNR, CDR2 FQNEAQ (reference sequence). The length of the CDR3 is 15 residues. V shed 6 bases, J shed 2 bases, and the junction held 10 bases outside the gene matches. The CDR3 region has the DNA TGTGCCAGCAGTCCACAGGGGTCAGGCACCTACGAGCAGTACTTC. The encoded protein is CASSPQGSGTYEQYF.

In this sample, this clonotype turned up many times. The rearrangement links TRBV4-2 to TRBJ1-6; the D is unclear. This CDR3 region has 14 residues. Germline CDR1 reads LGHNA; CDR2 reads YNFKEQ. Between the trimmed V and J ends, which lost 1 base and 7 bases, there was a span of 8 bases. The CDR3 sequence: CASSQVVGNSPLHF. CDR3 bases: TGTGCCAGCAGCCAAGTGGTAGGGAATTCACCCCTCCACTTT.

This clonotype was seen more than once but under ten times. J is TRBJ2-1 and V is TRBV5-1; 11 bases are shared with TRBD2. Germline V gives CDR1 SGHRS, CDR2 YFSETQ. The length of the CDR3 is 15 residues. V shed 0 bases and J 10 bases; nucleotides not matched to a gene: 6. The CDR3: CASSLASGLAGEQFF. CDR3 bases: TGCGCCAGCAGCTTGGCCTCCGGACTAGCGGGCGAGCAGTTCTTC. The whole variable domain, remainder taken from reference TRBV5-1 and TRBJ2-1, is KAGVTQTPRYLIKTRGQQVTLSCSPISGHRSVSWYQQTPGQGLQFLFEYFSETQRNKGNFPGRFSGRQFSNSRSEMNVSTLELGDSALYLCASSLASGLAGEQFFGPGTRLTVL.

In this sample, this clonotype turned up many times. Mismatch with germline at one junction end may stem from a read error. The CDR3 spells CASSSDAVAQYF. As DNA, the CDR3 is TGTGCTAGCAGCTCCGACGCGGTGGCCCAGTACTTC. J is TRBJ2-5 and V is TRBV7-7; no firm D call. This CDR3 region has 12 residues. Germline CDR1 SSHAT, CDR2 FNYEAQ (reference sequence).